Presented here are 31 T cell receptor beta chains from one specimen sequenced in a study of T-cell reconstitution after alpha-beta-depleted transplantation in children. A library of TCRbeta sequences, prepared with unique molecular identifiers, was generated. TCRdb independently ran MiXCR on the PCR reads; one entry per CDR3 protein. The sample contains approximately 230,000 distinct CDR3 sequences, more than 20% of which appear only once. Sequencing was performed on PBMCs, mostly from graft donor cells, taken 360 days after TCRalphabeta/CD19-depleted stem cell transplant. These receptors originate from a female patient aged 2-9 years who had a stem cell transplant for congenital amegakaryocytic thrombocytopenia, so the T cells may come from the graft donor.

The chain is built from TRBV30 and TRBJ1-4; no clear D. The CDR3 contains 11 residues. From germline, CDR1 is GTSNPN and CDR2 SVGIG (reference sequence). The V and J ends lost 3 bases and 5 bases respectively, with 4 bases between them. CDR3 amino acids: CAWRGNEKLFF. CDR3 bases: TGTGCCTGGAGGGGGAATGAAAAACTGTTTTTT.

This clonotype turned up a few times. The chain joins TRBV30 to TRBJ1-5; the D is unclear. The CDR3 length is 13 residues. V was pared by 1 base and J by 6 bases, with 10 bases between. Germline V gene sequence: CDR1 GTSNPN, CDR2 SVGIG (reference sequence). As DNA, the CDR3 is TGTGCCTGGAGTGGAGGGTCTCTTCAGCCCCAGCATTTT. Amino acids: CAWSGGSLQPQHF.

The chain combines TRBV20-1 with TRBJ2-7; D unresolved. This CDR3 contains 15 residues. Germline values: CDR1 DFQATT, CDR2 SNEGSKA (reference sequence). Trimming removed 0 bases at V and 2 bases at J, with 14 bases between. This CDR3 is CSAREGPGLTYEQYF. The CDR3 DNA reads TGCAGTGCTAGAGAAGGCCCGGGCCTTACCTACGAGCAGTACTTC.

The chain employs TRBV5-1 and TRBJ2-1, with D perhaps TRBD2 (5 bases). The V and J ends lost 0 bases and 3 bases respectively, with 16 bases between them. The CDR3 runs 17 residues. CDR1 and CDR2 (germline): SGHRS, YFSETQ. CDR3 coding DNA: TGCGCCAGCAGCTTGGTGGCCGAACTAGGAGGCTACAATGAGCAGTTCTTC. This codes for CASSLVAELGGYNEQFF.

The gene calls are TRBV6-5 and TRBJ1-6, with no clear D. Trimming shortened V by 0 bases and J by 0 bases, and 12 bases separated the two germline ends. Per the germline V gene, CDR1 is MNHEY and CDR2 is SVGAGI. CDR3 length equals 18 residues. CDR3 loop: CASSYSTMGSSYNSPLHF. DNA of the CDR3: TGTGCCAGCAGTTACTCGACTATGGGGAGCTCCTATAATTCACCCCTCCACTTT.

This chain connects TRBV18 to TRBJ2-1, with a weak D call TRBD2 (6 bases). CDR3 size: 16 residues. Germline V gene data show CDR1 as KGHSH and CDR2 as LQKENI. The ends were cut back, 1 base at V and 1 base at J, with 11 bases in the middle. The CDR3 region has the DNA TGTGCCAGCTCACCACTTATGGGGGGTTCCTACAATGAGCAGTTCTTC. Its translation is CASSPLMGGSYNEQFF. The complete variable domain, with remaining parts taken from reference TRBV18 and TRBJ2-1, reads NAGVMQNPRHLVRRRGQEARLRCSPMKGHSHVYWYRQLPEEGLKFMVYLQKENIIDESGMPKERFSAEFPKEGPSILRIQQVVRGDSAAYFCASSPLMGGSYNEQFFGPGTRLTVL.

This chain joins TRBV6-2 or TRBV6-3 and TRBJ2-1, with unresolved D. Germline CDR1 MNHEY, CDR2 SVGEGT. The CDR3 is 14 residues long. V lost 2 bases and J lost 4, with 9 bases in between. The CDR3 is CASSYTERYNEQFF. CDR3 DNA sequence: TGTGCCAGCAGTTACACCGAACGGTACAATGAGCAGTTCTTC.

CDR3 region: CSASSGSSTDTQYF. The DNA of the CDR3 is TGCAGTGCCAGTTCAGGATCTAGCACAGATACGCAGTATTTT. The chain has TRBV20-1 and TRBJ2-3; D ambiguous. The CDR3 totals 14 residues. Germline V gene data show CDR1 as DFQATT and CDR2 as SNEGSKA (reference sequence). Trimming pared 6 bases from V and 0 bases from J, leaving 13 bases between.

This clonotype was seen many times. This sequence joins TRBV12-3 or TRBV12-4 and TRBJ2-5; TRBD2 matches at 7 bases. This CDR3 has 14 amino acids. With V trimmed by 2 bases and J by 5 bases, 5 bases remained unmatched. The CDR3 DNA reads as TGTGCCAGCAGTTTAAGCGGAGCGGGGGAGACCCAGTACTTC. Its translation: CASSLSGAGETQYF.

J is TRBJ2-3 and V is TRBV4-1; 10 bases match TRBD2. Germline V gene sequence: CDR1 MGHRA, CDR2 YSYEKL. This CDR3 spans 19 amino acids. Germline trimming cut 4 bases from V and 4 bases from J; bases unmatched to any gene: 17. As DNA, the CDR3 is TGCGCCAGCAGCCCCTCAATGGTGGCGACCAGCGGGGGGGCAGATACGCAGTATTTT. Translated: CASSPSMVATSGGADTQYF.

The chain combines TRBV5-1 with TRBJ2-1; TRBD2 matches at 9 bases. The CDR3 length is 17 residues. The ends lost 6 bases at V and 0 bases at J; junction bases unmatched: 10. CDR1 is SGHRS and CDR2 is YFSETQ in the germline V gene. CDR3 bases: TGCGCCAGCACCCCAAGAGCGGGGGGCCTCTCCTACAATGAGCAGTTCTTC. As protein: CASTPRAGGLSYNEQFF.

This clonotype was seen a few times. CDR3 in DNA: TGTGCCAGCAGCGCAACTAGCGGGAGTAATGAGCAGTTCTTC. Translation: CASSATSGSNEQFF. V is TRBV7-8 and J is TRBJ2-1; TRBD2 matches 11 bases. V shed 5 bases, J shed 7 bases, and the junction held 4 bases outside the gene matches. CDR3 length: 14 residues. Germline assignment: CDR1 SGHVS and CDR2 FQNEAQ.

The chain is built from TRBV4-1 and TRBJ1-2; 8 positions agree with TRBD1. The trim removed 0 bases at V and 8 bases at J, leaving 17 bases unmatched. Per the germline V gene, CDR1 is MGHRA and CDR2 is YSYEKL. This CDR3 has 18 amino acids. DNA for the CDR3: TGCGCCAGCAGCCAAGATAGGGCCGATCTTCCAGGGGGCGGAGGCTACACCTTC. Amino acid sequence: CASSQDRADLPGGGGYTF.

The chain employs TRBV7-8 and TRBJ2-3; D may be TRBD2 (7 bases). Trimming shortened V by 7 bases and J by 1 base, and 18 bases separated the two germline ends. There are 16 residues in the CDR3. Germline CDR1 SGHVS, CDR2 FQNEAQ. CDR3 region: CASKGGRSGRTDTQYF. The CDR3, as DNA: TGTGCCAGCAAGGGGGGGCGGTCAGGTCGCACAGATACGCAGTATTTT.

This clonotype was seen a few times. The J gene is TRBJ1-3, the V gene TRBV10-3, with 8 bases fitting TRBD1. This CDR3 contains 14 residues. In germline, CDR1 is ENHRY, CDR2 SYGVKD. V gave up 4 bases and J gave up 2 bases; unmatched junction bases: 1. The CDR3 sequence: CAISVDRAGNTIYF. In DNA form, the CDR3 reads TGTGCCATCAGTGTGGACAGGGCTGGAAACACCATATATTTT.

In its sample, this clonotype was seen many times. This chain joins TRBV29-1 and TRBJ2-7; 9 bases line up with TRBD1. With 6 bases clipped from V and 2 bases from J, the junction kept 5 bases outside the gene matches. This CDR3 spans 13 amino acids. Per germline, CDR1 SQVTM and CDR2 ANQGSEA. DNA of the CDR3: TGCAGCGTAGGGACAGGGAAAACCTACGAGCAGTACTTC. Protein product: CSVGTGKTYEQYF.

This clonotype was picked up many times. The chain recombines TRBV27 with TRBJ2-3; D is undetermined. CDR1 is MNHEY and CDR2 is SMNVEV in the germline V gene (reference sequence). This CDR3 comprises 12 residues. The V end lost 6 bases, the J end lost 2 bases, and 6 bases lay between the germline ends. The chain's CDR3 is CASRQNTDTQYF. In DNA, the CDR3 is TGTGCCAGCAGACAGAACACAGATACGCAGTATTTT.

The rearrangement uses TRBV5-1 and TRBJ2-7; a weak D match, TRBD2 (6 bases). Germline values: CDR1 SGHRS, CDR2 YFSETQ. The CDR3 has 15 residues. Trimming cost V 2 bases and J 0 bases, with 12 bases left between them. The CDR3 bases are TGCGCCAGCAGCTTATTAGGGACTGACTCCTACGAGCAGTACTTC. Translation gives CASSLLGTDSYEQYF.

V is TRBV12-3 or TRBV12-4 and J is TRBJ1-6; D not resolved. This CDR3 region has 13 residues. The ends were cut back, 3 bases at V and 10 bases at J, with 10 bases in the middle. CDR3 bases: TGTGCCAGCAGTTTCTTCCTGAGGTCACCCCTCCACTTT. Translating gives CASSFFLRSPLHF.

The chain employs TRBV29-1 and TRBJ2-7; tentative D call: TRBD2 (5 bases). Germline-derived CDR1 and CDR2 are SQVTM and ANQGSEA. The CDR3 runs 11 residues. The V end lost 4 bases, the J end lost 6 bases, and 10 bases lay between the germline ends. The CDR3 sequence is CSVGSLGEQYF. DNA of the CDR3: TGCAGCGTTGGGTCACTAGGCGAGCAGTACTTC.

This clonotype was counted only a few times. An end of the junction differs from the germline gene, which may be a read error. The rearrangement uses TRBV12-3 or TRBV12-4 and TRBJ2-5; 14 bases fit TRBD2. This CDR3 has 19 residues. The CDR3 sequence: CACSLRFAGLAGAEETQYF. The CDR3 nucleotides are TGTGCCTGCAGTTTAAGGTTTGCGGGACTAGCGGGAGCCGAAGAGACCCAGTACTTC.

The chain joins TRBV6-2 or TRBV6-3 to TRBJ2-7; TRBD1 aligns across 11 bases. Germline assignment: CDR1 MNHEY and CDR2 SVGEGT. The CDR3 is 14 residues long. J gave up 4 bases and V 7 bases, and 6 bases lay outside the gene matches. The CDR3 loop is CASTPGTGGYEQYF. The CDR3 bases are TGTGCCAGCACCCCCGGGACAGGGGGTTACGAGCAGTACTTC.

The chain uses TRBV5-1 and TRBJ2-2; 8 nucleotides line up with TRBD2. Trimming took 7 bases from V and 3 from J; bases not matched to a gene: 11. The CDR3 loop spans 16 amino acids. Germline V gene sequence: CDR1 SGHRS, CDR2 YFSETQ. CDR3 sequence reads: CASGPGLVPDTGELFF. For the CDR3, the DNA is TGCGCCAGCGGACCGGGACTAGTACCGGACACCGGGGAGCTGTTTTTT.

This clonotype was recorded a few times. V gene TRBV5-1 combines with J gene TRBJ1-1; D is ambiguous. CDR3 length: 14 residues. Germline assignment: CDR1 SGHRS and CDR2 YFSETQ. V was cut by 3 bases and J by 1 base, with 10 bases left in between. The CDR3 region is CASSSRPPNTEAFF. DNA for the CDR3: TGCGCCAGCAGCTCCAGACCGCCGAACACTGAAGCTTTCTTT. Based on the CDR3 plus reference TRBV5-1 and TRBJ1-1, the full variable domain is KAGVTQTPRYLIKTRGQQVTLSCSPISGHRSVSWYQQTPGQGLQFLFEYFSETQRNKGNFPGRFSGRQFSNSRSEMNVSTLELGDSALYLCASSSRPPNTEAFFGQGTRLTVV.

This chain's CDR3 is CSVDLAGGYEQYF. The CDR3 DNA follows: TGCAGCGTTGATCTAGCGGGAGGCTACGAGCAGTACTTC. V gene TRBV29-1 combines with J gene TRBJ2-7, with 11 positions matching TRBD2. Trimming took 3 bases from V and 3 from J; bases not matched to a gene: 1. The V gene's germline CDR1 is SQVTM and CDR2 ANQGSEA. The CDR3 length is 13 residues.

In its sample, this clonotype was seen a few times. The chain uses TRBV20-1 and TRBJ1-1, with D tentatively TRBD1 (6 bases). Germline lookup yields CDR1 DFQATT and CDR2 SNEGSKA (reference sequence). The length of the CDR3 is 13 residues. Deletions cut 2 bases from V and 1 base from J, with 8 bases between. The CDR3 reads CSARHRANTEAFF. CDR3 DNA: TGCAGTGCTAGACACAGGGCGAACACTGAAGCTTTCTTT.

CDR3: CASSNFQSRSSYEQYF. The CDR3, as DNA: TGCGCCAGCAGCAACTTCCAATCTAGGAGCTCCTACGAGCAGTACTTC. The V call is TRBV5-1, the J call TRBJ2-7; D not certain. Between the trimmed V and J ends, which lost 4 bases and 0 bases, there was a span of 17 bases. The CDR3 consists of 16 residues. Germline V gene lookup returns CDR1 SGHRS and CDR2 YFSETQ.

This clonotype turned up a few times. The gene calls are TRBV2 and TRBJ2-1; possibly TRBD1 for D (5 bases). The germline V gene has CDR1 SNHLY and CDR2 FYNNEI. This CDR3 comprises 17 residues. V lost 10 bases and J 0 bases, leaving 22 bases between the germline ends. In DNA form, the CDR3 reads TGTGCCACCAAAAAAGGGGTTTACAGTAGCTCCTACAATGAGCAGTTCTTC. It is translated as CATKKGVYSSSYNEQFF.

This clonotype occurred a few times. CDR3 amino acids: CASSPAERTGGQPQHF. CDR3 nucleotides: TGTGCCAGCTCACCAGCAGAAAGGACAGGCGGACAGCCCCAGCATTTT. J is TRBJ1-5 and V is TRBV18; the match to TRBD1 covers 7 bases. The CDR3 loop spans 16 amino acids. Trimming removed 2 bases from V and 7 bases from J; junction bases left unmatched: 11. CDR1 and CDR2 (germline): KGHSH, LQKENI.

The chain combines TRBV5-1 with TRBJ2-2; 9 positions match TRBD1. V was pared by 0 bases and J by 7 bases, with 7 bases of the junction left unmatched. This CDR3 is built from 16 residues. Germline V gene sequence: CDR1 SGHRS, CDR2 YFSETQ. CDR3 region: CASSLGRRQGDGELFF. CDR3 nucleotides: TGCGCCAGCAGCTTGGGGCGACGACAGGGGGACGGGGAGCTGTTTTTT. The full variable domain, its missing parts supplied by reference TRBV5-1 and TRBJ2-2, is KAGVTQTPRYLIKTRGQQVTLSCSPISGHRSVSWYQQTPGQGLQFLFEYFSETQRNKGNFPGRFSGRQFSNSRSEMNVSTLELGDSALYLCASSLGRRQGDGELFFGEGSRLTVL.

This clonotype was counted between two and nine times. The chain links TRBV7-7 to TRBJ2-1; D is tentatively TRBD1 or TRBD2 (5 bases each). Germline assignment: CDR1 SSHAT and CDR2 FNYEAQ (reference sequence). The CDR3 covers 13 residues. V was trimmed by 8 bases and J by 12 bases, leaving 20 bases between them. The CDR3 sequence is CASSRDGKGRQFF. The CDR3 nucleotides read TGTGCCAGCTCTCGGGACGGGAAGGGGCGGCAGTTCTTC.